The clone carrying this TCR beta chain was seen a few times. Antigen specificity is unknown. TCRdb reanalysed the 5' RACE reads using MiXCR and keeps one entry per CDR3 protein. The profile covers hundreds of thousands of distinct CDR3 sequences, with around a quarter appearing a single time and around 12% taken by the ten largest. The sample originates from a study of T-cell memory formation after mild COVID-19. Overall study findings and caveats: Memory from before infection featured some responding clones, which suggests cross-reactive memory joined. Contracting CD4+ clones lay largely in CM and EM, with CD8+ ones residing in EMRA. From day 15 to 85, contracting clones were balanced between CD4 and CD8, whereas later expanders leaned toward CD4+.

This CDR3 region has 14 residues. V was trimmed by 6 bases and J by 3 bases, leaving 13 bases between them. From germline, CDR1 is MNHEY and CDR2 SVGAGI. This sequence originates from an adult woman who had mild COVID-19 (a few samples of this study predate the infection). Cell type and time point are not known. This chain connects TRBV6-5 to TRBJ2-3, with D possibly being TRBD1 or TRBD2 (5 bases each). The specimen was PBMCs or a T cell subset sorted from them (not recorded which). CDR3 protein: CASSNPGPTDTQYF. The CDR3 DNA reads as TGTGCCAGCAGCAACCCGGGACCTACAGATACGCAGTATTTT.